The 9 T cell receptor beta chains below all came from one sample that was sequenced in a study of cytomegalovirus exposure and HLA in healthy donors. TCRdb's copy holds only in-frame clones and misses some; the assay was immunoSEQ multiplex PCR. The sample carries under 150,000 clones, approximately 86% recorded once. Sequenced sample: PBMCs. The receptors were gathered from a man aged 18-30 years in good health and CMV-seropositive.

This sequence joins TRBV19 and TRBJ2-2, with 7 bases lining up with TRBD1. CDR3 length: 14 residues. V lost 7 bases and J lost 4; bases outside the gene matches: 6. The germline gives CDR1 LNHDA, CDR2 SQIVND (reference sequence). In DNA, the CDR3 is TGTGCCAGTATCACGGACAGGAGCACCGGGGAGCTGTTTTTT. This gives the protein CASITDRSTGELFF.

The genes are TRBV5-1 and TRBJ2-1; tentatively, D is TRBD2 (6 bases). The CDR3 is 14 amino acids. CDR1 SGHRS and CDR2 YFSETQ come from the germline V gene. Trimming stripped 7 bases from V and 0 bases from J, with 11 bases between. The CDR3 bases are TGCGCCAGCGGCCGCGGGGACTCCTACAATGAGCAGTTCTTC. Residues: CASGRGDSYNEQFF.

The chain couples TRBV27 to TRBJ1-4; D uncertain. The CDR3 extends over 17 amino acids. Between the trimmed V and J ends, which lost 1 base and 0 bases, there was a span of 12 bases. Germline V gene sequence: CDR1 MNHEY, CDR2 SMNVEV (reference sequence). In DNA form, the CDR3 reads TGTGCCAGCAGTTTATTAATGGGCCCGACAACTAATGAAAAACTGTTTTTT. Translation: CASSLLMGPTTNEKLFF.

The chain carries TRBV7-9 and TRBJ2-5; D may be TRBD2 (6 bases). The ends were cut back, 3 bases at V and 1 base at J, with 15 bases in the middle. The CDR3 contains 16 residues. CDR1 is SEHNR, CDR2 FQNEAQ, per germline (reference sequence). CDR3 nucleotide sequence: TGTGCCAGCAGCTTTGGGCCTGGGGGGATCCAAGAGACCCAGTACTTC. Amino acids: CASSFGPGGIQETQYF.

The CDR3 loop is CASSGSYNEKLFF. CDR3 nucleotide sequence: TGTGCCAGCAGTGGGAGCTATAATGAAAAACTGTTTTTT. This chain links TRBV6-1 with TRBJ1-4, with unresolved D. The germline V and J ends were trimmed by 4 bases and 4 bases, with 7 bases remaining between them. The CDR3 sequence is 13 residues long. Germline V gene data show CDR1 as MNHNS and CDR2 as SASEGT.

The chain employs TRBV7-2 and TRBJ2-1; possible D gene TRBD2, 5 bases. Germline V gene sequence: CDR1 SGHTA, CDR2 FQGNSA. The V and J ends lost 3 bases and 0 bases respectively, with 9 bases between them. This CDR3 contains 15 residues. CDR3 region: CASSLRLPSYNEQFF. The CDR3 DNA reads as TGTGCCAGCAGCTTGAGACTACCCTCCTACAATGAGCAGTTCTTC.

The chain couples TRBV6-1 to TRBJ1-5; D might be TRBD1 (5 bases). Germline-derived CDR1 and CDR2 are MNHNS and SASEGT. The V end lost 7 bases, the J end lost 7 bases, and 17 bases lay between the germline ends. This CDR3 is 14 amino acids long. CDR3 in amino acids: CASNTGGDTQPQHF. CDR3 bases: TGTGCCAGCAACACCGGGGGGGATACCCAGCCCCAGCATTTT.

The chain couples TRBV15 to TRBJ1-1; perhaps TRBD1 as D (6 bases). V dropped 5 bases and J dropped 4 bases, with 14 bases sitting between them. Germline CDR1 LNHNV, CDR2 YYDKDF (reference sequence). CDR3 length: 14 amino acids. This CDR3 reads CATSPQGSATEAFF. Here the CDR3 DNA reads TGTGCCACCAGCCCGCAGGGGAGTGCCACTGAAGCTTTCTTT.

The CDR3 DNA reads TGTGCCATCAGGCCAGGGGGCGATGAGCAGTTCTTC. This codes for CAIRPGGDEQFF. The chain carries TRBV10-3 and TRBJ2-1; 8 bases map to TRBD1. This CDR3 comprises 12 residues. Germline V gene lookup returns CDR1 ENHRY and CDR2 SYGVKD. J lost 8 bases, V lost 6 bases, and 3 bases had no gene match.